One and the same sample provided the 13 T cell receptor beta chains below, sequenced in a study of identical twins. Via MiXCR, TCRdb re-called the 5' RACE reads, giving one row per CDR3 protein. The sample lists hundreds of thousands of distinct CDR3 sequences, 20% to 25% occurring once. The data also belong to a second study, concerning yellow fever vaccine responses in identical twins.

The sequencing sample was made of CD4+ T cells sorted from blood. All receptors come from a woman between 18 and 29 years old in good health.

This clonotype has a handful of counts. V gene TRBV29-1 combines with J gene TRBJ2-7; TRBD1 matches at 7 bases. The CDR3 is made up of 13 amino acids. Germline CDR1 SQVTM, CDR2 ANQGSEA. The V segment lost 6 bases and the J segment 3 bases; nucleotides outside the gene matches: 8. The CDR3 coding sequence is TGCAGCGTCTCTAAGGGACAGCACTACGAGCAGTACTTC. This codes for CSVSKGQHYEQYF.

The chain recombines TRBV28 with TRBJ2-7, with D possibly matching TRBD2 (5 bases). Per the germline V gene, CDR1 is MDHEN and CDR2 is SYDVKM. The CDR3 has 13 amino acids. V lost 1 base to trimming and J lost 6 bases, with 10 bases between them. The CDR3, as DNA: TGTGCCAGCAGTTTATTAGAGGGTTTCGAGCAGTACTTC. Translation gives CASSLLEGFEQYF.

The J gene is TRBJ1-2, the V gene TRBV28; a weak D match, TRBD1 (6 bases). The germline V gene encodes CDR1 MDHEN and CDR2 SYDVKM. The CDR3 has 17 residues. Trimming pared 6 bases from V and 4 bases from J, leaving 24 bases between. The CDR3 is CASSLWTVDPYGYGYTF. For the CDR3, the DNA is TGTGCCAGCAGCCTTTGGACAGTAGACCCTTATGGCTATGGCTACACCTTC.

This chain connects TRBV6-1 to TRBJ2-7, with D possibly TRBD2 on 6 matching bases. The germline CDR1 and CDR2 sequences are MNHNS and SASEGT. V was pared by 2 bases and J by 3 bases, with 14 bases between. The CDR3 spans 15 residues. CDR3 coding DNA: TGTGCCAGCAGTGAACCGCGGGGTAGCGGCTACGAGCAGTACTTC. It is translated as CASSEPRGSGYEQYF.

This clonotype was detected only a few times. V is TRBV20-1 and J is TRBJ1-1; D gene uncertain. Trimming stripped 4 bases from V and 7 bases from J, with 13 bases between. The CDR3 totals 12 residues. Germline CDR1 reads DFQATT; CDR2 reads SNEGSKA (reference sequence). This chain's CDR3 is CSAIEKIYEAFF. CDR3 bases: TGCAGTGCTATAGAAAAAATATATGAAGCTTTCTTT.

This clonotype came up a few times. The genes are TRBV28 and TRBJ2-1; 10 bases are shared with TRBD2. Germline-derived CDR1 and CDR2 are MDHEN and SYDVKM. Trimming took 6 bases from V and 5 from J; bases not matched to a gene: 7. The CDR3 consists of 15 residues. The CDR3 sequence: CASRRAGGPNNEQFF. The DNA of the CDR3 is TGTGCCAGCAGACGAGCGGGAGGGCCAAACAATGAGCAGTTCTTC.

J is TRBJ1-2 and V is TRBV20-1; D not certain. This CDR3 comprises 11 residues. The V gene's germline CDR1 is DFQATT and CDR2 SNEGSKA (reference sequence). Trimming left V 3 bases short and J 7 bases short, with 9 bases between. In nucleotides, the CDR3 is TGCAGTGCTAGCATTCTAGGTGGCTACACCTTC. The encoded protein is CSASILGGYTF.

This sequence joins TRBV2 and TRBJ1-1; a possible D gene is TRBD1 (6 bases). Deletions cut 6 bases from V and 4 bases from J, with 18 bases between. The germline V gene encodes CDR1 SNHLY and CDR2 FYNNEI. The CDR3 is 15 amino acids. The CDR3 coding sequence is TGTGCCAGCAGAGGGACACTCACTCGTCCCACTGAAGCTTTCTTT. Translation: CASRGTLTRPTEAFF.

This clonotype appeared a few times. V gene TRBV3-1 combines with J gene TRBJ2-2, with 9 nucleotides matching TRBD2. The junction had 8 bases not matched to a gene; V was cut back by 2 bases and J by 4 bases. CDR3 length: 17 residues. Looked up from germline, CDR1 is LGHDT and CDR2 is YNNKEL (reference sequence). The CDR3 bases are TGTGCCAGCAGCCAAACCTCAAGCGGGGGGAGCACCGGGGAGCTGTTTTTT. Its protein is CASSQTSSGGSTGELFF.

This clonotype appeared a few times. CDR3 bases: TGCAGTGCTAGAGATAGTAGCCCCCAGAGATACGAGCAGTACGTC. Amino acid sequence: CSARDSSPQRYEQYV. The rearrangement joins TRBV20-1 to TRBJ2-7; no clear D gene. This CDR3 region has 15 residues. Germline CDR1 and CDR2: DFQATT and SNEGSKA (reference sequence). V was cut by 0 bases and J by 4 bases, with 16 bases left in between.

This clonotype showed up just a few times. CDR3 in amino acids: CASTTRPTEAFF. CDR3 DNA sequence: TGTGCCAGCACCACTAGACCCACTGAAGCTTTCTTT. V usage is TRBV6-1 and J usage is TRBJ1-1; D is undetermined. The V gene's germline CDR1 is MNHNS and CDR2 SASEGT. V was pared by 7 bases and J by 4 bases, with 10 bases between. This CDR3 is 12 amino acids long.

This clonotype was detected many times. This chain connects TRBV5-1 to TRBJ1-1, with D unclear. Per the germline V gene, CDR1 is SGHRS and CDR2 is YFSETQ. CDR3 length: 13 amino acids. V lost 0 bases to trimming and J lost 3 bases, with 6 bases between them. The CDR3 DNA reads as TGCGCCAGCAGCTTGGTCGGCGACACTGAAGCTTTCTTT. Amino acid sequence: CASSLVGDTEAFF.

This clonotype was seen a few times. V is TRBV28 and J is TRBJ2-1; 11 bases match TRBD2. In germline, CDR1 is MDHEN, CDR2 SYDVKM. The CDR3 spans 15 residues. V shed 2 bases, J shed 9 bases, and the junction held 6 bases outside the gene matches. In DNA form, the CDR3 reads TGTGCCAGCAGTTTAGGTAGCGGGGGGGCCGTTGAGCAGTTCTTC. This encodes CASSLGSGGAVEQFF.